The following is a T cell receptor (beta chain) sequence with its context. Antigen: not known. Sequencing was performed with immunoSEQ multiplex PCR; in TCRdb, only in-frame clones are kept and a portion is missing. The profile shows approximately 120,000 clones, roughly 93% of them singletons. This sample is part of a study of T cell responses to AZD1222 COVID-19 vaccine. Study information: Second-dose intervals of approximately 4 or approximately 12 weeks were pooled. Whole-study findings and limits: Repertoire collection took place solely once the T cell response had peaked. Once two AZD1222 doses were given, Spike-specific TCR breadth and depth went up.

The V and J ends lost 4 bases and 11 bases respectively, with 21 bases between them. The CDR3 totals 15 residues. Per the germline V gene, CDR1 is SNHLY and CDR2 is FYNNEI. The rearrangement joins TRBV2 to TRBJ1-5; possibly TRBD1 for D (6 bases). The sample in question was peripheral blood, obtained on day 0 of AZD1222 vaccination. The clonotype was recovered from an adult in good health. The CDR3 protein is CASSVLVRGGGTQHF. The CDR3 nucleotides are TGTGCCAGCAGTGTCCTCGTCCGTGGGGGCGGGACCCAGCATTTT. The full variable domain, rest sourced from reference TRBV2 and TRBJ1-5, is EPEVTQTPSHQVTQMGQEVILRCVPISNHLYFYWYRQILGQKVEFLVSFYNNEISEKSEIFDDQFSVERPDGSNFTLKIRSTKLEDSAMYFCASSVLVRGGGTQHFGDGTRLSIL.